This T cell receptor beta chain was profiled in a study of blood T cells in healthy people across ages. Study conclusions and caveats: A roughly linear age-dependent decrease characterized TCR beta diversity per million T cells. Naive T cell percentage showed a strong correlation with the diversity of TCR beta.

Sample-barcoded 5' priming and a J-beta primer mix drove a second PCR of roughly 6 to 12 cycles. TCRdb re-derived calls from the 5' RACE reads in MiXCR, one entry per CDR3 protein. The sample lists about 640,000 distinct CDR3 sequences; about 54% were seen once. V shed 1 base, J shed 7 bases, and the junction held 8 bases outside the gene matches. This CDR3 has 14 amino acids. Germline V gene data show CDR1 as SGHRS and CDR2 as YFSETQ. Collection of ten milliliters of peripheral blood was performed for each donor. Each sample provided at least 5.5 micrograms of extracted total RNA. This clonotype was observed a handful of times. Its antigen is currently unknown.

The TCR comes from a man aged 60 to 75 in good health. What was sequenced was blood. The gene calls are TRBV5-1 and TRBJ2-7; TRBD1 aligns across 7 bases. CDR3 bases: TGCGCCAGCAGCTTGCGGGACAGATCGGGAGAGCAGTACTTC. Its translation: CASSLRDRSGEQYF.